Presented here are 18 T cell receptor beta chains from one specimen sequenced in a study of cytomegalovirus exposure and HLA in healthy donors. Use of 60 Vbeta and 13 Jbeta primers characterized the PCR. Repertoires were generated with immunoSEQ multiplex PCR, while TCRdb's copy carries only in-frame clones and drops some. The repertoire holds approximately 150,000 clones, roughly 77% seen once, with 2.6% in the top ten. The sequenced material came from PBMCs. These receptors came from a woman in her thirties or forties in good health and CMV-seropositive.

CDR3 protein: CASSDTVASRQFF. The CDR3 bases are TGTGCCAGCAGTGACACGGTGGCTAGCAGGCAGTTCTTC. The chain employs TRBV6-4 and TRBJ2-1; the D gene is possibly TRBD2 (5 bases). The CDR3 runs 13 residues. The germline V and J ends were trimmed by 2 bases and 12 bases, with 14 bases remaining between them. The germline V gene has CDR1 MRHNA and CDR2 SNTAGT.

This sequence joins TRBV28 and TRBJ2-3; the D gene is possibly TRBD1 (5 bases). This CDR3 region has 15 residues. Trimming removed 2 bases from V and 2 bases from J, with 11 bases in between. Germline V gives CDR1 MDHEN, CDR2 SYDVKM. The CDR3 DNA follows: TGTGCCAGCAGTTTACCTCTGACAGACACAGATACGCAGTATTTT. It translates to CASSLPLTDTDTQYF.

This rearrangement joins TRBV5-1 to TRBJ2-5; 9 positions agree with TRBD2. This CDR3 region has 14 residues. V lost 4 bases, J lost 5 bases, and 6 bases stayed unmatched. CDR1 is SGHRS, CDR2 YFSETQ, per germline. In DNA form, the CDR3 reads TGCGCCAGCAGCCATGGGCGGGAGGGGGAGACCCAGTACTTC. This gives the protein CASSHGREGETQYF.

This clone showed up just a few times. This sequence joins TRBV5-1 and TRBJ2-2; possible D gene TRBD1, 6 bases. Germline CDR1 SGHRS, CDR2 YFSETQ. The CDR3 has 15 residues. Trimming cost V 5 bases and J 0 bases, with 11 bases left between them. The DNA of the CDR3 is TGCGCCAGCAGGGGGGACACTACGAACACCGGGGAGCTGTTTTTT. It is translated as CASRGDTTNTGELFF.

This chain connects TRBV2 to TRBJ2-6; no clear D gene. This CDR3 comprises 12 residues. Trimming left V 5 bases short and J 3 bases short, with 2 bases between. Germline V gene data show CDR1 as SNHLY and CDR2 as FYNNEI. This chain's CDR3 is CASSYGANVLTF. The CDR3 DNA follows: TGTGCCAGCAGTTATGGGGCCAACGTCCTGACTTTC.

The V gene is TRBV9, the J gene TRBJ2-1, with 8 bases fitting TRBD1. Losses at the gene ends were 0 bases for V and 0 bases for J; bases not matched to a gene: 2. Germline CDR1 SGDLS, CDR2 YYNGEE. CDR3 length equals 16 residues. The CDR3, as DNA: TGTGCCAGCAGCGTAGTGACAGGGGCCTCCTACAATGAGCAGTTCTTC. Its translation: CASSVVTGASYNEQFF.

The J gene is TRBJ2-5, the V gene TRBV18, with 8 bases that match TRBD1. CDR1 and CDR2 from the germline V gene are KGHSH and LQKENI. V shed 3 bases, J shed 5 bases, and the junction held 8 bases outside the gene matches. The CDR3 contains 15 residues. The CDR3 DNA reads TGTGCCAGCTCACCCAACAGGGGGGACGGGGAGACCCAGTACTTC. Amino acids: CASSPNRGDGETQYF.

This clone is labeled as medium-sized. V usage is TRBV6-6 and J usage is TRBJ1-1; 8 nucleotides agree with TRBD1. With V trimmed by 0 bases and J by 7 bases, 4 bases remained unmatched. Germline CDR1 and CDR2: MNHNY and SVGAGI (reference sequence). The CDR3 is 14 residues long. CDR3 region: CASSYSGTGGEAFF. In DNA, the CDR3 is TGTGCCAGCAGTTACTCGGGTACAGGGGGTGAAGCTTTCTTT.

The chain is built from TRBV2 and TRBJ2-7; the match to TRBD1 covers 7 bases. From germline, CDR1 is SNHLY and CDR2 FYNNEI. The CDR3 runs to 15 residues. V shed 1 base and J 3 bases; nucleotides not matched to a gene: 6. CDR3 nucleotides: TGTGCCAGCAGTGAAGGGGCAGGGGGTCGCTACGAGCAGTACTTC. The encoded protein is CASSEGAGGRYEQYF.

This chain joins TRBV10-1 and TRBJ2-5; TRBD2 might be the D (5 bases). From germline, CDR1 is WNHNN and CDR2 SYGVQD (reference sequence). Trimming took 6 bases from V and 5 from J, leaving 16 bases between them. The CDR3 has 14 residues. The CDR3 bases are TGCGCCAGCAGGGTCGCCCTAGCTAACGAGACCCAGTACTTC. Residues: CASRVALANETQYF.

This chain links TRBV7-2 with TRBJ2-5, with D perhaps TRBD1 (6 bases). Germline CDR1 SGHTA, CDR2 FQGNSA. The CDR3 covers 14 residues. Trimming pared 3 bases from V and 4 bases from J, leaving 12 bases between. In nucleotides, the CDR3 is TGTGCCAGCAGCTTCGAAAGGGGGAGAGAGACCCAGTACTTC. This translates into CASSFERGRETQYF.

In nucleotides, the CDR3 is TGTGCCAGTAGTATAGGAGGCAGCGTTTACTATGGCTACACCTTC. The encoded protein is CASSIGGSVYYGYTF. The J gene is TRBJ1-2, the V gene TRBV19; D gene uncertain. The V gene's germline CDR1 is LNHDA and CDR2 SQIVND (reference sequence). This CDR3 has 15 residues. Trimming cost V 1 base and J 3 bases, with 12 bases left between them.

There are a few counts of this clone. The J gene is TRBJ2-1, the V gene TRBV4-3; 7 bases line up with TRBD1. The germline V gene has CDR1 LGHNA and CDR2 YSLEER. CDR3 size: 16 residues. V was pared by 1 base and J by 8 bases, with 11 bases of the junction left unmatched. CDR3 nucleotide sequence: TGCGCCAGCAGCCAAGGGACAGGCGGGCCCCACGATGAGCAGTTCTTC. It yields the protein CASSQGTGGPHDEQFF.

The chain recombines TRBV1 with TRBJ2-5; the table's D call TRBD2 went unverified against the DNA. The J call may be mistaken, given a closer DNA end match to TRBJ2-7. TRBV1 is recorded as a pseudogene. The CDR3 has 14 residues. CDR3 protein: CTSSQGEASYEQYF. For the CDR3, the DNA is TGCACCAGCAGCCAAGGGGAGGCTTCCTACGAGCAGTACTTC.

The chain employs TRBV12-5 and TRBJ2-3; tentatively, D is TRBD2 (5 bases). This CDR3 is built from 14 residues. Trimming cost V 1 base and J 5 bases, with 10 bases left between them. Germline V gene lookup returns CDR1 LGHNT and CDR2 FRNRAP. This CDR3 is CASGLGRPRDTQYF. The CDR3 DNA reads as TGTGCTAGTGGTTTGGGGAGGCCGAGAGATACGCAGTATTTT.

DNA for the CDR3: TGTGCCAGCAGCCCGATCCGCCGGAGCTCTGGGGCCAACGTCCTGACTTTC. Residues: CASSPIRRSSGANVLTF. The V gene is TRBV28, the J gene TRBJ2-6; D is unclear. The germline gives CDR1 MDHEN, CDR2 SYDVKM. This CDR3 is 17 amino acids long. The germline V and J ends were trimmed by 6 bases and 0 bases, with 15 bases remaining between them.

This clone was found a few times. The gene calls are TRBV4-3 and TRBJ2-4; a weak D match, TRBD2 (5 bases). CDR1 LGHNA and CDR2 YSLEER come from the germline V gene. The V gene lost 0 bases and the J gene lost 1 base, with 13 bases spanning the gap. This CDR3 region has 17 residues. The CDR3: CASSQDLRAWAKNIQYF. The DNA of the CDR3 is TGCGCCAGCAGCCAAGATCTGAGGGCGTGGGCCAAAAACATTCAGTACTTC.

The sample holds many counts of this clone. CDR3 coding DNA: TGCGCCAGCAGCTTGGGGTCGAGGGGACTAGAGCAGTACTTC. Residues: CASSLGSRGLEQYF. The chain couples TRBV5-1 to TRBJ2-7; 7 bases line up with TRBD2. Germline CDR1 SGHRS, CDR2 YFSETQ. Trimming removed 0 bases from V and 7 bases from J; junction bases left unmatched: 7. CDR3 length equals 14 residues.